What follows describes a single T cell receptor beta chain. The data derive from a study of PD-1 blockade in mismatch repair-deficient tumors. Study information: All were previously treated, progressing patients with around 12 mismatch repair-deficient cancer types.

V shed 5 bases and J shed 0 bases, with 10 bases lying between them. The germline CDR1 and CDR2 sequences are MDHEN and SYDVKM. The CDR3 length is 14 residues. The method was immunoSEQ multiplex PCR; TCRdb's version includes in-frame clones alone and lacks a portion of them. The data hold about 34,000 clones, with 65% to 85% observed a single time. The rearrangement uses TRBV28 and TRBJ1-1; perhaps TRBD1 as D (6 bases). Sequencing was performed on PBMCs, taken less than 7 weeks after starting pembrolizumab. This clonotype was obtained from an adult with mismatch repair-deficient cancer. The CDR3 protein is CASSRDTVNTEAFF. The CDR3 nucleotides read TGTGCCAGCAGTCGGGACACCGTGAACACTGAAGCTTTCTTT.